These 21 T cell receptor beta chains were sequenced from one sample in a study of blood T cell repertoires in COVID-19 (dated by TCRdb to the early 2020s). The method was the immunoSEQ multiplex PCR assay. TCRdb provides this immuneACCESS table in a form limited to in-frame rearrangements. Some clones are lacking; in checked studies, under half of them reflect an unresolved V gene, and why the rest are absent is not known. The sample has tens of thousands of clones on record, about four fifths of them singletons. The top ten clonotypes cover roughly 4.8% of the sample. What was sequenced was peripheral blood. Receptors were obtained from a woman aged 80 or older with active or convalescent COVID-19.

The chain uses TRBV7-2 and TRBJ1-4; 9 bases match TRBD1. The CDR3 loop spans 15 amino acids. V dropped 1 base and J dropped 7; count of bases not matched to a gene: 4. The germline V gene has CDR1 SGHTA and CDR2 FQGNSA. The CDR3 loop is CASSLDRGRGEKLFF. CDR3 DNA sequence: TGTGCCAGCAGCTTAGACAGGGGGCGAGGTGAAAAACTGTTTTTT.

The chain has TRBV18 and TRBJ1-5, with 7 bases fitting TRBD1. Per germline, CDR1 KGHSH and CDR2 LQKENI. V trimming: 5 bases; J trimming: 0 bases; junction bases outside the gene matches: 10. This CDR3 is 17 amino acids long. The CDR3 here is CASSSMGQMNSNQPQHF. The CDR3 region has the DNA TGTGCCAGCTCAAGCATGGGACAGATGAATAGCAATCAGCCCCAGCATTTT.

This chain joins TRBV6-5 and TRBJ2-1; a weak D match, TRBD2 (6 bases). Germline CDR1 and CDR2: MNHEY and SVGAGI. Deletions cut 5 bases from V and 5 bases from J, with 10 bases between. This CDR3 is 13 amino acids long. CDR3 DNA: TGTGCCAGCAGTCTAGCGCGCCACAATGAGCAGTTCTTC. Its translation is CASSLARHNEQFF.

This clone has only one observation. V and J are TRBV28 and TRBJ1-5; no clear D gene. Germline values: CDR1 MDHEN, CDR2 SYDVKM. This CDR3 comprises 15 residues. V gave up 7 bases and J gave up 5 bases, with 18 bases separating them. The CDR3 here is CASKPPETDYQPQHF. The DNA of the CDR3 is TGTGCCAGCAAGCCTCCCGAGACGGACTATCAGCCCCAGCATTTT.

A single count supports this clone. This sequence joins TRBV6-6 and TRBJ1-1; D might be TRBD1 (6 bases). The germline V gene encodes CDR1 MNHNY and CDR2 SVGAGI (reference sequence). CDR3 length: 16 residues. V was shortened by 2 bases and J by 1 base, with 14 bases between the two germline ends. The CDR3 reads CASSYAPDRPNTEAFF. The CDR3 DNA reads TGTGCCAGCAGTTACGCCCCCGACAGGCCGAACACTGAAGCTTTCTTT.

This chain joins TRBV27 and TRBJ2-2; TRBD1 agrees at 8 bases. The CDR3 is 15 residues long. With V trimmed by 4 bases and J by 0 bases, 1 base remained unmatched. From germline, CDR1 is MNHEY and CDR2 SMNVEV (reference sequence). This chain's CDR3 is CASSSTGANTGELFF. The CDR3 DNA sequence: TGTGCCAGCAGTTCGACAGGGGCGAACACCGGGGAGCTGTTTTTT.

The chain is built from TRBV29-1 and TRBJ1-1; TRBD1 matches 7 bases. The CDR3 sequence is 13 residues long. With 3 bases clipped from V and 5 bases from J, the junction kept 6 bases outside the gene matches. Germline loops: CDR1 SQVTM, CDR2 ANQGSEA. The CDR3 bases are TGCAGCGTTGACCGTACAGGGGTAACTGAAGCTTTCTTT. Its protein is CSVDRTGVTEAFF. The entire variable domain, with the rest obtained from reference TRBV29-1 and TRBJ1-1, is as follows: SAVISQKPSRDICQRGTSLTIQCQVDSQVTMMFWYRQQPGQSLTLIATANQGSEATYESGFVIDKFPISRPNLTFSTLTVSNMSPEDSSIYLCSVDRTGVTEAFFGQGTRLTVV.

This clone was seen once. The CDR3 loop is CASSLNQATDTQYF. DNA of the CDR3: TGTGCCAGCAGCTTGAATCAGGCCACAGATACGCAGTATTTT. The rearrangement joins TRBV11-3 to TRBJ2-3; D unresolved. Germline-derived CDR1 and CDR2 are SGHNT and YENEEA. CDR3 size: 14 residues. V lost 3 bases, J lost 2 bases, and 9 bases lay in between.

Written as DNA, the CDR3 is TGCAGCGCGACAGGGGCGATATCGAACACTGAAGCTTTCTTT. This translates into CSATGAISNTEAFF. V and J are TRBV29-1 and TRBJ1-1; 8 bases are shared with TRBD1. In germline, CDR1 is SQVTM, CDR2 ANQGSEA. This CDR3 has 14 residues. J lost 1 base, V lost 7 bases, and 8 bases had no gene match.

In DNA, the CDR3 is TGCAGCGTTGACGGCTTCGCGGGTGGCTACACCTTC. Translation: CSVDGFAGGYTF. V gene TRBV29-1 combines with J gene TRBJ1-2, with unresolved D. V gave up 3 bases and J gave up 7 bases, with 12 bases separating them. The CDR3 consists of 12 residues. From germline, CDR1 is SQVTM and CDR2 ANQGSEA.

The chain joins TRBV5-1 to TRBJ2-7; TRBD2 agrees at 12 bases. CDR3 length: 15 amino acids. The V gene end was trimmed by 4 bases and the J gene end by 6 bases; junction bases not matched to a gene: 8. Germline assignment: CDR1 SGHRS and CDR2 YFSETQ. The CDR3 DNA sequence: TGCGCCAGCAGCCCCCTAGCGGGAGGGCCTTTCGAGCAGTACTTC. It translates to CASSPLAGGPFEQYF.

The chain is built from TRBV11-2 and TRBJ1-6; TRBD1 might be the D (6 bases). This CDR3 is 14 amino acids long. The germline V gene encodes CDR1 SGHAT and CDR2 FQNNGV. V was shortened by 2 bases and J by 9 bases, with 11 bases between the two germline ends. CDR3 coding DNA: TGTGCCAGCAGCTTAACAGGGAATGGTTCACCCCTCCACTTT. Translated: CASSLTGNGSPLHF. The whole variable domain, remainder taken from reference TRBV11-2 and TRBJ1-6, is EAGVAQSPRYKIIEKRQSVAFWCNPISGHATLYWYQQILGQGPKLLIQFQNNGVVDDSQLPKDRFSAERLKGVDSTLKIQPAKLEDSAVYLCASSLTGNGSPLHFGNGTRLTVT.

The rearrangement uses TRBV5-5 and TRBJ2-2; D gene ambiguous. V was clipped by 4 bases and J by 4 bases, with 26 bases between them. Germline lookup yields CDR1 SGHKS and CDR2 YYEKEE (reference sequence). The CDR3 totals 19 residues. The CDR3 sequence: CASSPELGPSIVGTGELFF. The CDR3 nucleotides are TGTGCCAGCAGCCCTGAGCTGGGCCCCTCGATAGTCGGCACCGGGGAGCTGTTTTTT.

This rearrangement joins TRBV2 to TRBJ1-6, with a tentative D call TRBD1 (5 bases). The V and J ends lost 6 bases and 6 bases respectively, with 15 bases between them. The length of the CDR3 is 15 residues. Germline loops: CDR1 SNHLY, CDR2 FYNNEI. This CDR3 is CASRVWRQTNSPLHF. CDR3 nucleotide sequence: TGTGCCAGCAGAGTTTGGAGACAGACTAATTCACCCCTCCACTTT.

V is TRBV7-8 and J is TRBJ1-1; a weak D match, TRBD1 (5 bases). The V gene lost 1 base and the J gene lost 1 base, with 13 bases spanning the gap. The CDR3 spans 16 residues. In germline, CDR1 is SGHVS, CDR2 FQNEAQ. The CDR3 sequence: CASSLEGQLKNTEAFF. DNA of the CDR3: TGTGCCAGCAGCTTAGAGGGGCAGCTCAAGAACACTGAAGCTTTCTTT.

The chain has TRBV6-6 and TRBJ2-7, with a weak D call TRBD1 (6 bases). Germline values: CDR1 MNHNY, CDR2 SVGAGI (reference sequence). CDR3 length: 15 amino acids. The V gene lost 5 bases and the J gene lost 0 bases, with 14 bases spanning the gap. The CDR3, as DNA: TGTGCCAGCAGTATACAGGGAAAACCCTCCTACGAGCAGTACTTC. It is translated as CASSIQGKPSYEQYF.

This clone was recorded a few times. The rearrangement joins TRBV21-1 to TRBJ2-7; TRBD2 reflects the table's D call only, with no check against the DNA. TRBV21-1 is annotated as a pseudogene. This CDR3 contains 17 residues. The CDR3 DNA is TGTGCCAGCAGCAAAGTATTTAGTAGGACTAGCGGGCGAGAGCAGTACTTC. Protein product: CASSKVFSRTSGREQYF.

The chain has TRBV3-1 (or the pseudogene TRBV3-2) and TRBJ1-6, with D tentatively TRBD1 (6 bases). V lost 6 bases, J lost 7 bases, and 22 bases lay in between. CDR1 is LGHDT, CDR2 YNNKEL, per germline (reference sequence). This CDR3 is built from 17 residues. The CDR3 nucleotides are TGTGCCAGCAGGTCAAGTTTTCCAGGTAGGGGGAATTCACCCCTCCACTTT. It yields the protein CASRSSFPGRGNSPLHF.

The V gene is TRBV5-8, the J gene TRBJ1-5; D is unresolved. From germline, CDR1 is SGHTS and CDR2 YDEGEE. The CDR3 has 13 amino acids. V gave up 0 bases and J gave up 5 bases, with 6 bases separating them. CDR3 amino acids: CASSLEPYQPQHF. The CDR3, as DNA: TGTGCCAGCAGCTTGGAGCCGTATCAGCCCCAGCATTTT.

This clone was observed a handful of times. The CDR3 DNA is TGTGCCAGCAGCTTCCCCGGGACAGAGATCCCCTACACCTTC. Protein: CASSFPGTEIPYTF. This chain uses TRBV7-2 with TRBJ1-2; 7 positions agree with TRBD1. Germline trimming cut 3 bases from V and 10 bases from J; bases unmatched to any gene: 11. This CDR3 has 14 residues. The V gene's germline CDR1 is SGHTA and CDR2 FQGNSA. The variable domain in full, with the rest retrieved from reference TRBV7-2 and TRBJ1-2, is GAGVSQSPSNKVTEKGKDVELRCDPISGHTALYWYRQSLGQGLEFLIYFQGNSAPDKSGLPSDRFSAERTGGSVSTLTIQRTQQEDSAVYLCASSFPGTEIPYTFGSGTRLTVV.

J is TRBJ2-6 and V is TRBV5-4, with TRBD1 matching over 9 bases. Looked up from germline, CDR1 is SGHNT and CDR2 is YYREEE (reference sequence). There are 19 residues in the CDR3. V shed 4 bases and J 0 bases; nucleotides not matched to a gene: 11. CDR3 DNA sequence: TGTGCCAGCAGCCCCAGGACAGGGGTCTGGTTCTCTGGGGCCAACGTCCTGACTTTC. Amino acids: CASSPRTGVWFSGANVLTF.